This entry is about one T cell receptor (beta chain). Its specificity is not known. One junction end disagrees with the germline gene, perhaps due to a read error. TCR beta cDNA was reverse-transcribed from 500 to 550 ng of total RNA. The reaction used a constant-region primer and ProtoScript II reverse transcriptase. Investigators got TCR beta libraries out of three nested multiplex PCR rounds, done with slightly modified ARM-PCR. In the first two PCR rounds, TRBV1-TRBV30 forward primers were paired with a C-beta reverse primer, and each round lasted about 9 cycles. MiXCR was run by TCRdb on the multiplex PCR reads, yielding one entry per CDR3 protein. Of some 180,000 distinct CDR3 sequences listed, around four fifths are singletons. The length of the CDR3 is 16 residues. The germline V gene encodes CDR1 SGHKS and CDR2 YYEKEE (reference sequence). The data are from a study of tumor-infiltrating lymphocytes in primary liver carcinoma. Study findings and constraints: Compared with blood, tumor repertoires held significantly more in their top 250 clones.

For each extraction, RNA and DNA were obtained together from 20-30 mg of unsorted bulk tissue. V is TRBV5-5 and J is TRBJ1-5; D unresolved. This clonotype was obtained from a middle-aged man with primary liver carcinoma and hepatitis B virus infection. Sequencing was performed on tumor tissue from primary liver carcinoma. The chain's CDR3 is CASSLDSYYSNQPQHF. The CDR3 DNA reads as TGTGCCAGCAGCTTGGATTCTTACTATAGCAATCAGCCCCAACATTTT.